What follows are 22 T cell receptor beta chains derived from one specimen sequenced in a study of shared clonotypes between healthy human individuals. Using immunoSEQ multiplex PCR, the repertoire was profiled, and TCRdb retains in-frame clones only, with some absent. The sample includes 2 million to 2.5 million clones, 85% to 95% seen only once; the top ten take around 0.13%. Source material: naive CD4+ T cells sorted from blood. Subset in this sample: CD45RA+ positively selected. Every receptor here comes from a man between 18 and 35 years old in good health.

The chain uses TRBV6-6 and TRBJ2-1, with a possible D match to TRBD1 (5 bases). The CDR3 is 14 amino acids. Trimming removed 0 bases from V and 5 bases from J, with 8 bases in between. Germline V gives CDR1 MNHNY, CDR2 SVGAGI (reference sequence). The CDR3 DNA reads TGTGCCAGCAGTTACTCGAGACAGAACAATGAGCAGTTCTTC. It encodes CASSYSRQNNEQFF.

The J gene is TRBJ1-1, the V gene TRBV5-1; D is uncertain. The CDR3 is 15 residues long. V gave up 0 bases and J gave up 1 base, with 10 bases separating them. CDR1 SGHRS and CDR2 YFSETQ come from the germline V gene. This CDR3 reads CASSLASQPNTEAFF. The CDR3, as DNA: TGCGCCAGCAGCTTGGCCTCACAGCCGAACACTGAAGCTTTCTTT.

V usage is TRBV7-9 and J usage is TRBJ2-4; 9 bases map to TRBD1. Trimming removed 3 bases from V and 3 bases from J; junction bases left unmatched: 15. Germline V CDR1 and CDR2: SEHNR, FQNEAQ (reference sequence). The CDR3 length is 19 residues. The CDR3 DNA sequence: TGTGCCAGCAGCTTTTATGTTGGAGGATACAGGGGGCACAAAAACATTCAGTACTTC. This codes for CASSFYVGGYRGHKNIQYF. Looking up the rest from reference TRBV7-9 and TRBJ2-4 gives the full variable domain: DTGVSQNPRHKITKRGQNVTFRCDPISEHNRLYWYRQTLGQGPEFLTYFQNEAQLEKSRLLSDRFSAERPKGSFSTLEIQRTEQGDSAMYLCASSFYVGGYRGHKNIQYFGAGTRLSVL.

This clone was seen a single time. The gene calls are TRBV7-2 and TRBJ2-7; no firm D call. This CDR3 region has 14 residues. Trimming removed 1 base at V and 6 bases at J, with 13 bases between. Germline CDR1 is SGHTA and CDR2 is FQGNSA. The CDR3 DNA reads TGTGCCAGCAGCTTAGAGATCTCCCACCTCGAGCAGTACTTC. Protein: CASSLEISHLEQYF.

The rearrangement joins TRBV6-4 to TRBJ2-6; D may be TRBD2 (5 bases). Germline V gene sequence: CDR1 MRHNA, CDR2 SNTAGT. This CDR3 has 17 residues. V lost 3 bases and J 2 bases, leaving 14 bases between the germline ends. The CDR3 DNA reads TGTGCCAGCAGTGAGTGGAGTCGGGGTCCTGGGGCCAACGTCCTGACTTTC. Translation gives CASSEWSRGPGANVLTF.

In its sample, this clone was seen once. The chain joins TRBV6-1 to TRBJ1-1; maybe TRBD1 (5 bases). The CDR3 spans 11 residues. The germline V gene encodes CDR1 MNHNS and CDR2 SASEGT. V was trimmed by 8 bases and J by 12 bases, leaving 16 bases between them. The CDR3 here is CASLGGARTFF. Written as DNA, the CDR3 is TGTGCCAGCTTAGGTGGGGCGCGGACTTTCTTT.

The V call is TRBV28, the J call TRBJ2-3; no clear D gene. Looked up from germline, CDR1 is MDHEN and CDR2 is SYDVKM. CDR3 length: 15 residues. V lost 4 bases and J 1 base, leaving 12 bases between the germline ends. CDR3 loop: CASSSIATRTDTQYF. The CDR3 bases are TGTGCCAGCAGTTCCATAGCTACTCGCACAGATACGCAGTATTTT.

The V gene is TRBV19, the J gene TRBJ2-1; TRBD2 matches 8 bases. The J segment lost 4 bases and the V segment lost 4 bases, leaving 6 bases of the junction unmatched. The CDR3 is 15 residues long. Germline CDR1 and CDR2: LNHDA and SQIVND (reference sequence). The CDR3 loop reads CASSTGLGTYNEQFF. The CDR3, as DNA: TGTGCCAGTAGTACGGGACTAGGAACGTACAATGAGCAGTTCTTC.

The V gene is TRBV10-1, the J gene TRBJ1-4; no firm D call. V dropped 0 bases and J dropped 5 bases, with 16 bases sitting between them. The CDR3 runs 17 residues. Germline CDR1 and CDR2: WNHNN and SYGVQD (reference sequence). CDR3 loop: CASSESGTGRRNEKLFF. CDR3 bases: TGCGCCAGCAGTGAGTCGGGCACCGGCAGAAGAAATGAAAAACTGTTTTTT.

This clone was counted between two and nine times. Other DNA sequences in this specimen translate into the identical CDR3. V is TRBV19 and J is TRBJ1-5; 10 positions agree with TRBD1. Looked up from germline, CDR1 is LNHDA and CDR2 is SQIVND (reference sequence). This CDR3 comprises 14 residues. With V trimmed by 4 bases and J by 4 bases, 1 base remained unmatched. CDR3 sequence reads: CASSRGQGNQPQHF. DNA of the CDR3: TGTGCCAGTAGTAGGGGACAGGGGAATCAGCCCCAGCATTTT.

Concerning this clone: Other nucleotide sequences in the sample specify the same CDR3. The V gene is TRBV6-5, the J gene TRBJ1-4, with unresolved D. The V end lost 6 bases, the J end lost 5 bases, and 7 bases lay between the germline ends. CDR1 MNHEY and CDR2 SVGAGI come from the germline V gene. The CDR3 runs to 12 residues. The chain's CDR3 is CASSSLNEKLFF. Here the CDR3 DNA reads TGTGCCAGCAGCAGCTTAAATGAAAAACTGTTTTTT.

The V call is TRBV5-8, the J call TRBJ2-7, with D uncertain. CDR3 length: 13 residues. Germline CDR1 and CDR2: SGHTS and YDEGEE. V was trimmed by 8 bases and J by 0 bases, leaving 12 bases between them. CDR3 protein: CASFERSSYEQYF. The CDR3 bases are TGTGCCAGTTTCGAGAGATCCTCCTACGAGCAGTACTTC. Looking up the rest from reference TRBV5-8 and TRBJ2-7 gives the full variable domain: EAGVTQSPTHLIKTRGQQATLRCSPISGHTSVYWYQQALGLGLQFLLWYDEGEERNRGNFPPRFSGRQFPNYSSELNVNALELEDSALYLCASFERSSYEQYFGPGTRLTVT.

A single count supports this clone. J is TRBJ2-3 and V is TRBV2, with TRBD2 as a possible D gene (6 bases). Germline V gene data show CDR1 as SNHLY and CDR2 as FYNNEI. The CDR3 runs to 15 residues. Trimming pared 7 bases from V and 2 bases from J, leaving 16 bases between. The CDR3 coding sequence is TGTGCCAGCAAGGGCGGGGACCGAATCACAGATACGCAGTATTTT. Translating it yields CASKGGDRITDTQYF.

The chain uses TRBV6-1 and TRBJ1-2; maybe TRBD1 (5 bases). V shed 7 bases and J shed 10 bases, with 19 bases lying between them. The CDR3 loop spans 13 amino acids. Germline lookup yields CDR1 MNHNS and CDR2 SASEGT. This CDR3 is CASIWGRDGFYTF. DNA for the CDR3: TGTGCCAGCATCTGGGGCAGGGATGGATTCTACACCTTC.

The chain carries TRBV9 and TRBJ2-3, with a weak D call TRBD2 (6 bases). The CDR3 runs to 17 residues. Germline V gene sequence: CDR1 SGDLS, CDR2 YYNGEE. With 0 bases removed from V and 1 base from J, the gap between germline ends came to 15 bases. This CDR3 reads CASSVAAGPKGTDTQYF. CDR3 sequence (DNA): TGTGCCAGCAGCGTAGCGGCGGGGCCCAAGGGCACAGATACGCAGTATTTT.

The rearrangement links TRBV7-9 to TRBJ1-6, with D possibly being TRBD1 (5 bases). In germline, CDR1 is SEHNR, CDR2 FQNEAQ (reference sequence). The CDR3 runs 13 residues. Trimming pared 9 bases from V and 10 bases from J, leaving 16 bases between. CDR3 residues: CASGEQGDSPLHF. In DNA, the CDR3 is TGTGCCAGTGGGGAGCAGGGTGACTCACCCCTCCACTTT.

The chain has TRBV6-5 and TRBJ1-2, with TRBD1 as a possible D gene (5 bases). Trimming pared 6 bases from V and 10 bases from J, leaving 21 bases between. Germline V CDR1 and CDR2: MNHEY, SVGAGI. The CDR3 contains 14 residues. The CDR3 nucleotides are TGTGCCAGCAGCCTACCGGCCGCAGGGCGGGACTACACCTTC. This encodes CASSLPAAGRDYTF.

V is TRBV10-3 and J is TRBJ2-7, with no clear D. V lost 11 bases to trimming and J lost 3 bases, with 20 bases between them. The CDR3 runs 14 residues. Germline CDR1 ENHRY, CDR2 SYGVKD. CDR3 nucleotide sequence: TGTGCCCCTTCGGCCAGCTCCATGTACTACGAGCAGTACTTC. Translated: CAPSASSMYYEQYF.

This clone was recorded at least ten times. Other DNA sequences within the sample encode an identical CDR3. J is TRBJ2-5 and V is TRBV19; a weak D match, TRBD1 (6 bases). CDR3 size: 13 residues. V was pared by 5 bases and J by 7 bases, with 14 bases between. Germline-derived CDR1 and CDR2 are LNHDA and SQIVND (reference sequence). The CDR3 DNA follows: TGTGCCAGTAGTGAACAGGGTCAGGGGACCCAGTACTTC. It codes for CASSEQGQGTQYF. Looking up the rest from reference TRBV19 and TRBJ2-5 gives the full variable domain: DGGITQSPKYLFRKEGQNVTLSCEQNLNHDAMYWYRQDPGQGLRLIYYSQIVNDFQKGDIAEGYSVSREKKESFPLTVTSAQKNPTAFYLCASSEQGQGTQYFGPGTRLLVL.

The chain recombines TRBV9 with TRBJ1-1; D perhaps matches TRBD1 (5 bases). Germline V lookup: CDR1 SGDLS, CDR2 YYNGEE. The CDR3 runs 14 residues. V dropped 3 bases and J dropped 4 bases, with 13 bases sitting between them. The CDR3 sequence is CASSAFEGPTEAFF. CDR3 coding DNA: TGTGCCAGCAGCGCCTTCGAGGGGCCCACTGAAGCTTTCTTT.

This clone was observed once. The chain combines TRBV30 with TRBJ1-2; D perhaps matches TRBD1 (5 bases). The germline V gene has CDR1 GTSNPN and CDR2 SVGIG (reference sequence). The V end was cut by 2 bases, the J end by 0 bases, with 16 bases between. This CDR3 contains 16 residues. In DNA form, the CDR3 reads TGTGCCTGGAGTAGGTCGGGGCGGGCTACTAACTATGGCTACACCTTC. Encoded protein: CAWSRSGRATNYGYTF.

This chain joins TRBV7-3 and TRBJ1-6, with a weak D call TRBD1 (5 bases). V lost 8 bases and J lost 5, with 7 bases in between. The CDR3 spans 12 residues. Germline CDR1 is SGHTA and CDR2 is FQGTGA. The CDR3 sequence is CASGADNSPLHF. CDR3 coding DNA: TGTGCCAGCGGGGCGGATAATTCACCCCTCCACTTT. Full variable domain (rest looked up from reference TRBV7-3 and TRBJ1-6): GAGVSQTPSNKVTEKGKYVELRCDPISGHTALYWYRQSLGQGPEFLIYFQGTGAADDSGLPNDRFFAVRPEGSVSTLKIQRTERGDSAVYLCASGADNSPLHFGNGTRLTVT.